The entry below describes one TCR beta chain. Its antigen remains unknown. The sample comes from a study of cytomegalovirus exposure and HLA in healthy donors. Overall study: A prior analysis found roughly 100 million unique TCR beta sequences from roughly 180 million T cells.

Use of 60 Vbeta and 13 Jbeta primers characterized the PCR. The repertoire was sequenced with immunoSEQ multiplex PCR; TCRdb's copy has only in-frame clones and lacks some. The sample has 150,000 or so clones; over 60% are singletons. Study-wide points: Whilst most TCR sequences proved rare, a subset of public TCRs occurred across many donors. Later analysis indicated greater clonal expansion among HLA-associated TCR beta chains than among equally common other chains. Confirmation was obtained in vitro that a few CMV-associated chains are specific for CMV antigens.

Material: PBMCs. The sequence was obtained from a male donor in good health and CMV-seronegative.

The DNA of the CDR3 is TGTGCCAGCTCACCGACTAGCGCCCCTAGGAATGAGCAGTTCTTC. This sequence encodes CASSPTSAPRNEQFF. The chain recombines TRBV18 with TRBJ2-1, with 8 nucleotides matching TRBD2. With V trimmed by 3 bases and J by 7 bases, 8 bases remained unmatched. Germline-derived CDR1 and CDR2 are KGHSH and LQKENI. The CDR3 sequence is 15 residues long.